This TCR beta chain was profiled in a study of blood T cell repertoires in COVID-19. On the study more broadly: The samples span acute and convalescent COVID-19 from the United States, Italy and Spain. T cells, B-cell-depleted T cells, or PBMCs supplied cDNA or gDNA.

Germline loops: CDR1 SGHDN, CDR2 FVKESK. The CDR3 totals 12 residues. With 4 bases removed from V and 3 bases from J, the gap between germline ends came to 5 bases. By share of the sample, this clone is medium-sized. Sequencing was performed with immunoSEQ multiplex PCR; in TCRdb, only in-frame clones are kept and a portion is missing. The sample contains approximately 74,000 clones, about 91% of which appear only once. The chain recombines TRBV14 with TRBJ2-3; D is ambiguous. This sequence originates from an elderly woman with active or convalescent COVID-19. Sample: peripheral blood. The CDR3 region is CASSPFTDTQYF. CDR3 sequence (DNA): TGTGCCAGCAGCCCTTTTACAGATACGCAGTATTTT.